Below are 27 T cell receptor beta chains sequenced from a single sample in a study of shared clonotypes between healthy human individuals. Some clones are missing from TCRdb's copy, which holds only in-frame ones; the method was immunoSEQ multiplex PCR. The sample holds 500,000 to 650,000 clones, roughly 79% seen once. Sample: PBMCs. The receptors shown here come from a woman aged 40 to 50 in good health. Some clones in this sample may be carry-over from other donors' samples.

The V and J genes are TRBV5-1 and TRBJ2-3; TRBD1 is a possible D gene (6 bases). Trimming stripped 2 bases from V and 1 base from J, with 11 bases between. Germline CDR1 SGHRS, CDR2 YFSETQ. CDR3 size: 15 residues. CDR3 loop: CASSFSGAGTDTQYF. The CDR3 nucleotides read TGCGCCAGCAGCTTTTCAGGGGCTGGCACAGATACGCAGTATTTT.

This clone was found many times. Other DNA sequences within the sample encode an identical CDR3. The chain links TRBV9 to TRBJ2-5, with 8 bases that match TRBD1. The germline CDR1 and CDR2 sequences are SGDLS and YYNGEE. The CDR3 sequence is 16 residues long. The ends lost 4 bases at V and 5 bases at J; junction bases unmatched: 13. DNA for the CDR3: TGTGCCAGCAGCCCCGCACAGGGGGATGGTCAGGAGACCCAGTACTTC. It codes for CASSPAQGDGQETQYF.

As to this clone: Additional DNA sequences in this sample encode the identical CDR3. The V call is TRBV30, the J call TRBJ2-7, with 8 positions matching TRBD1. The germline V gene has CDR1 GTSNPN and CDR2 SVGIG (reference sequence). The ends lost 3 bases at V and 2 bases at J; junction bases unmatched: 6. This CDR3 spans 14 amino acids. The CDR3 sequence: CAWSRQGLTYEQYF. As DNA, the CDR3 is TGTGCCTGGAGCAGACAGGGGTTGACCTACGAGCAGTACTTC.

This clone was seen only once. The chain links TRBV5-1 to TRBJ1-2, with D uncertain. With 3 bases removed from V and 4 bases from J, the gap between germline ends came to 13 bases. CDR3 length: 14 residues. The germline gives CDR1 SGHRS, CDR2 YFSETQ. CDR3 in DNA: TGCGCCAGCAGCTCCATGACGGGAACCTATGGCTACACCTTC. Protein: CASSSMTGTYGYTF.

V gene TRBV19 combines with J gene TRBJ2-2, with 7 bases identical to TRBD2. V gave up 4 bases and J gave up 6 bases; unmatched junction bases: 5. This CDR3 comprises 14 residues. Looked up from germline, CDR1 is LNHDA and CDR2 is SQIVND (reference sequence). The CDR3 protein is CASSTDREAGELFF. Written as DNA, the CDR3 is TGTGCCAGTAGTACCGACCGGGAGGCCGGGGAGCTGTTTTTT.

A remark on this clone: This likely came from a read error, as a far larger clone is one base away. The CDR3 nucleotides read TGTGCCAGCATGGGGGGACCCTACGAGCAGTACTTC. Protein sequence: CASMGGPYEQYF. This chain connects TRBV28 to TRBJ2-7, with D perhaps matching TRBD2 (6 bases). Germline values: CDR1 MDHEN, CDR2 SYDVKM. The V and J ends lost 7 bases and 2 bases respectively, with 9 bases between them. This CDR3 is 12 amino acids long.

This clone has a single count. V usage is TRBV27 and J usage is TRBJ2-3; a weak D match, TRBD2 (6 bases). The CDR3 extends over 14 amino acids. The V end lost 6 bases, the J end lost 3 bases, and 13 bases lay between the germline ends. Germline V gives CDR1 MNHEY, CDR2 SMNVEV (reference sequence). CDR3 bases: TGTGCCAGCAGCTGGCGACTAGTTACAGATACGCAGTATTTT. Translated: CASSWRLVTDTQYF.

The genes are TRBV19 and TRBJ2-5; TRBD1 or TRBD2 may be the D gene (5 bases each). V lost 0 bases and J lost 7, with 6 bases in between. The CDR3 length is 12 residues. Germline lookup yields CDR1 LNHDA and CDR2 SQIVND (reference sequence). CDR3 bases: TGTGCCAGTAGTATAGAGGGGGTGACCCAGTACTTC. Translation gives CASSIEGVTQYF.

A remark on this clone: A clone one base away is much larger, so this may be a read error. Other DNA sequences within the sample encode an identical CDR3. The CDR3, as DNA: TGTGCCAGCAGCCAGGGGGCTACCTACGAGCAGTACTTC. This gives the protein CASSQGATYEQYF. The V and J genes are TRBV27 and TRBJ2-7, with 8 bases aligning to TRBD1. CDR1 and CDR2 (germline): MNHEY, SMNVEV (reference sequence). With V trimmed by 6 bases and J by 2 bases, 3 bases remained unmatched. This CDR3 comprises 13 residues.

The chain has TRBV18 and TRBJ2-7; perhaps TRBD2 as D (5 bases). Trimming removed 3 bases from V and 5 bases from J, with 14 bases in between. The CDR3 runs 14 residues. Germline loops: CDR1 KGHSH, CDR2 LQKENI. The CDR3 DNA is TGTGCCAGCTCACCTCGGGGAAGAGAGGACGAGCAGTACTTC. This codes for CASSPRGREDEQYF.

This clone was counted a single time. The rearrangement uses TRBV30 and TRBJ1-2, with D unclear. Germline V gives CDR1 GTSNPN, CDR2 SVGIG (reference sequence). V lost 1 base to trimming and J lost 4 bases, with 7 bases between them. This CDR3 comprises 12 residues. The CDR3 DNA reads TGTGCCTGGAGTGCGGGCAGCTATGGCTACACCTTC. It is translated as CAWSAGSYGYTF. Full variable domain (missing parts from reference TRBV30 and TRBJ1-2): SQTIHQWPATLVQPVGSPLSLECTVEGTSNPNLYWYRQAAGRGLQLLFYSVGIGQISSEVPQNLSASRPQDRQFILSSKKLLLSDSGFYLCAWSAGSYGYTFGSGTRLTVV.

The rearrangement links TRBV11-2 to TRBJ2-3, with D uncertain. Germline CDR1 reads SGHAT; CDR2 reads FQNNGV. The CDR3 sequence is 13 residues long. The V gene lost 0 bases and the J gene lost 5 bases, with 6 bases spanning the gap. The CDR3 protein is CASSLERRDTQYF. DNA of the CDR3: TGTGCCAGCAGCTTAGAAAGGAGAGATACGCAGTATTTT.

The genes are TRBV2 and TRBJ2-5; possible D gene TRBD1, 6 bases. V was shortened by 4 bases and J by 2 bases, with 17 bases between the two germline ends. Germline V gives CDR1 SNHLY, CDR2 FYNNEI. This CDR3 region has 16 residues. Here the CDR3 reads CASSGASNRAQETQYF. CDR3 coding DNA: TGTGCCAGCAGTGGGGCCTCTAACAGGGCACAAGAGACCCAGTACTTC.

This clone showed up just a few times. The V call is TRBV6-5, the J call TRBJ2-7; TRBD2 agrees at 10 bases. CDR1 is MNHEY, CDR2 SVGAGI, per germline. The CDR3 is 15 amino acids. The V and J ends lost 2 bases and 7 bases, in that order; junction bases with no gene match: 8. The CDR3 region has the DNA TGTGCCAGCAGTTACGGAGTAGCGGGAGGCGGGGAGCAGTACTTC. Amino acids: CASSYGVAGGGEQYF.

The chain employs TRBV29-1 and TRBJ2-5; 7 bases agree with TRBD1. Germline V gives CDR1 SQVTM, CDR2 ANQGSEA. V trimming: 8 bases; J trimming: 4 bases; junction bases outside the gene matches: 4. The CDR3 is 11 residues long. CDR3 DNA: TGCAGCCTTTGGGACAGAGAGACCCAGTACTTC. The encoded protein is CSLWDRETQYF.

The chain combines TRBV2 with TRBJ2-7, with 7 bases lining up with TRBD1. The CDR3 has 12 residues. Germline CDR1 is SNHLY and CDR2 is FYNNEI. The ends lost 9 bases at V and 7 bases at J; junction bases unmatched: 9. CDR3 nucleotide sequence: TGTGCCAGTGACAGGGATAGCGATGAGCAGTACTTC. Translation gives CASDRDSDEQYF.

The chain couples TRBV28 to TRBJ2-2; D is undetermined. This CDR3 has 13 amino acids. Germline V lookup: CDR1 MDHEN, CDR2 SYDVKM. Trimming took off 4 bases at V and 4 bases at J, with 7 bases between the two ends. The CDR3 protein is CASSSGATGELFF. The CDR3 nucleotides read TGTGCCAGCAGTTCAGGCGCCACCGGGGAGCTGTTTTTT. The whole variable domain, filled in from reference TRBV28 and TRBJ2-2, reads DVKVTQSSRYLVKRTGEKVFLECVQDMDHENMFWYRQDPGLGLRLIYFSYDVKMKEKGDIPEGYSVSREKKERFSLILESASTNQTSMYLCASSSGATGELFFGEGSRLTVL.

The DNA for the CDR3 is TGTGCCAGCAGCCCAGAGGCCCGGGATAACTATGGCTACACCTTC. This gives the protein CASSPEARDNYGYTF. The chain is built from TRBV9 and TRBJ1-2; D uncertain. This CDR3 has 15 amino acids. V lost 4 bases, J lost 1 base, and 14 bases lay in between. The germline CDR1 and CDR2 sequences are SGDLS and YYNGEE.

The V call is TRBV28, the J call TRBJ2-5; the match to TRBD2 covers 12 bases. The J call is doubtful: the DNA matches TRBJ2-7 better. The CDR3 loop spans 17 amino acids. Germline V gives CDR1 MDHEN, CDR2 SYDVKM. The CDR3 DNA follows: TGTGCCAGCAGTTTCCCCTTACTAGCGGGAGGAACCTACGAGCAGTACTTC. Protein product: CASSFPLLAGGTYEQYF.

The J gene is TRBJ2-3, the V gene TRBV4-3; tentatively, D is TRBD2 (6 bases). V was trimmed by 4 bases and J by 1 base, leaving 15 bases between them. CDR3 length: 16 amino acids. Germline V CDR1 and CDR2: LGHNA, YSLEER. This CDR3 is CASSPREHPRTDTQYF. The CDR3 DNA is TGCGCCAGCAGCCCGCGGGAACACCCTCGCACAGATACGCAGTATTTT.

This sequence joins TRBV9 and TRBJ2-1, with D possibly being TRBD2 (5 bases). Germline loops: CDR1 SGDLS, CDR2 YYNGEE. CDR3 size: 16 residues. Trimming shortened V by 0 bases and J by 9 bases, and 19 bases separated the two germline ends. CDR3 in DNA: TGTGCCAGCAGCGTAGGCGCGGCTAGCCTGGGCGCTGAGCAGTTCTTC. Translated, it gives CASSVGAASLGAEQFF.

A single count supports this clone. This chain links TRBV7-9 with TRBJ1-1, with 7 positions matching TRBD1. J was trimmed by 3 bases and V by 7 bases; bases with no gene match: 14. Germline V gene lookup returns CDR1 SEHNR and CDR2 FQNEAQ (reference sequence). The CDR3 is 16 residues long. This CDR3 reads CASNSKGGVRDTEAFF. For the CDR3, the DNA is TGTGCCAGCAATTCAAAAGGGGGCGTTCGGGACACTGAAGCTTTCTTT.

V usage is TRBV19 and J usage is TRBJ1-3; 7 bases fit TRBD1. The J segment lost 1 base and the V segment lost 6 bases, leaving 6 bases of the junction unmatched. The CDR3 has 15 amino acids. Germline V gene lookup returns CDR1 LNHDA and CDR2 SQIVND (reference sequence). This CDR3 reads CASRGRGISGNTIYF. The CDR3 DNA reads TGTGCCAGTAGGGGCAGGGGGATTTCTGGAAACACCATATATTTT.

A word on this clone: A clone one base away is much larger, so this may be a read error. The V call is TRBV7-2, the J call TRBJ2-7; no reliable D call. This CDR3 has 13 residues. Germline values: CDR1 SGHTA, CDR2 FQGNSA. Trimming cost V 1 base and J 3 bases, with 7 bases left between them. In DNA form, the CDR3 reads TGTGCCAGCAGCTTAGTGGGTGGCTACGAGCAGTACTTC. Residues: CASSLVGGYEQYF.

The chain joins TRBV6-6 to TRBJ1-2; D ambiguous. Germline V gene sequence: CDR1 MNHNY, CDR2 SVGAGI (reference sequence). This CDR3 is built from 14 residues. The germline V and J ends were trimmed by 6 bases and 7 bases, with 18 bases remaining between them. The CDR3 sequence: CASRPPGEKSGYTF. The DNA of the CDR3 is TGTGCCAGCAGACCCCCCGGGGAGAAGAGTGGCTACACCTTC.

On this clone itself: The junction shows a germline mismatch at one end, possibly a read error. The sample contains more than one DNA sequence encoding this CDR3. CDR3 sequence (DNA): TGCGCTAGCAGCTTCGACAGCGGTCTGGACACCGGGGAGCTGTTTTTT. The encoded protein is CASSFDSGLDTGELFF. V gene TRBV5-1 combines with J gene TRBJ2-2, with D perhaps being TRBD1 or TRBD2 (5 bases each). Germline lookup yields CDR1 SGHRS and CDR2 YFSETQ. This CDR3 comprises 16 residues.

The chain recombines TRBV27 with TRBJ2-7; TRBD1 aligns across 8 bases. Trimming removed 0 bases from V and 0 bases from J; junction bases left unmatched: 25. This CDR3 comprises 23 residues. The germline V gene encodes CDR1 MNHEY and CDR2 SMNVEV (reference sequence). The CDR3 DNA sequence: TGTGCCAGCAGTTTATCGAGTCCCCTTCACCAAGAACCAGGGACAGGAACCTCCTACGAGCAGTACTTC. Amino acids: CASSLSSPLHQEPGTGTSYEQYF.